The sequence of this T cell receptor beta chain was determined in a study of cytomegalovirus exposure and HLA in healthy donors. Both 60 Vbeta primers and 13 Jbeta primers went into the PCR. Using immunoSEQ multiplex PCR, the repertoire was profiled, and TCRdb retains in-frame clones only, with some absent. This table has about 130,000 clones, less than 85% appearing once. The sequence was collected from a woman in her forties in good health and CMV-seropositive. The sample comprised PBMCs.

The CDR3 loop is CASSPDRGLTGELFF. CDR3 nucleotides: TGTGCCAGTAGTCCGGACAGGGGGCTCACCGGGGAGCTGTTTTTT. This sequence joins TRBV19 and TRBJ2-2, with 11 bases identical to TRBD1. Germline assignment: CDR1 LNHDA and CDR2 SQIVND (reference sequence). After removal of 5 bases from V and 4 bases from J, the junction contained 3 bases not matched to a gene. The CDR3 has 15 amino acids.